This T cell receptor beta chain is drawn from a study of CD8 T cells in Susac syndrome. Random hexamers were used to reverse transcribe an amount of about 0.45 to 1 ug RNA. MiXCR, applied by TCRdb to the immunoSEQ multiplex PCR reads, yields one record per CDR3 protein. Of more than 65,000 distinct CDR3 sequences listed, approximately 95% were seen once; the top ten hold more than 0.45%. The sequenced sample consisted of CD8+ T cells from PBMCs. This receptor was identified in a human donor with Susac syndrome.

CDR3 loop: CASIPRGNWDTEAFF. For the CDR3, the DNA is TGTGCCAGCATCCCTAGGGGTAACTGGGACACTGAAGCTTTCTTT. The chain couples TRBV7-2 to TRBJ1-1; the D gene is possibly TRBD1 (5 bases). V was shortened by 7 bases and J by 3 bases, with 18 bases between the two germline ends. Germline CDR1 reads SGHTA; CDR2 reads FQGNSA. CDR3 length: 15 residues.